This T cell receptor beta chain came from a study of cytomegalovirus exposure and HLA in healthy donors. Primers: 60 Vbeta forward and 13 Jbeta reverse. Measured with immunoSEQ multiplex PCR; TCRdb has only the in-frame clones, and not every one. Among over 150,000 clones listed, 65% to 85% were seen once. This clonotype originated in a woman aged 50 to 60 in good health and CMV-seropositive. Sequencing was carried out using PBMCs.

CDR3 sequence: CASSASETDTQYF. CDR3 DNA sequence: TGTGCCAGCAGTGCGTCCGAGACAGATACGCAGTATTTT. This chain connects TRBV2 to TRBJ2-3; D gene uncertain. CDR3 size: 13 residues. Germline lookup yields CDR1 SNHLY and CDR2 FYNNEI. Trimming pared 4 bases from V and 3 bases from J, leaving 8 bases between.